This entry features one T cell receptor beta chain sequence. Study processing details: Amplification from reference gene primers served as the basis for estimated nucleated cell counts. TCRdb keeps only in-frame clones here, not all; method: immunoSEQ multiplex PCR. Clone size and the V and J calls come from that table; the DNA yielded D and trimming. The table lists around 620,000 clones, approximately 90% of them singletons. This sample stems from a study of blood T cell repertoires in COVID-19. Overall study: Spain, Italy and the United States supplied samples that represented acute and convalescent COVID-19. T cells, B-cell-depleted T cells, or PBMCs supplied cDNA or gDNA.

There are 12 residues in the CDR3. Germline CDR1 is LNHNV and CDR2 is YYDKDF (reference sequence). The germline V and J ends were trimmed by 9 bases and 1 base, with 10 bases remaining between them. The chain recombines TRBV15 with TRBJ2-7; D is unresolved. This sequence was found in a young woman with acute or convalescent COVID-19. The sample consisted of peripheral blood. Here the CDR3 DNA reads TGTGCCACGAGAAAACTATCCTACGAGCAGTACTTC. Residues: CATRKLSYEQYF.